Following are 22 T cell receptor beta chains from one sample sequenced in a study of blood T cell repertoires in COVID-19. Using immunoSEQ multiplex PCR, the repertoire was profiled, and TCRdb retains in-frame clones only, with some absent. The sample contains roughly 150,000 clones, around 84% of which appear only once. Sequenced sample: PBMCs or T cells enriched from blood (not recorded which). The receptors come from a woman aged 50 to 60 who had recovered from COVID-19.

V usage is TRBV24-1 and J usage is TRBJ2-2; D is ambiguous. The CDR3 sequence is 14 residues long. Germline V gives CDR1 KGHDR, CDR2 SFDVKD. Trimming stripped 3 bases from V and 4 bases from J, with 8 bases between. The CDR3 protein is CATSDPWPTGELFF. DNA for the CDR3: TGTGCCACCAGTGATCCCTGGCCCACCGGGGAGCTGTTTTTT.

This clone has more than one count but fewer than ten. The genes are TRBV10-3 and TRBJ1-6; D remains ambiguous. From germline, CDR1 is ENHRY and CDR2 SYGVKD. Trimming removed 11 bases from V and 7 bases from J, with 15 bases in between. The CDR3 is 13 amino acids. Written as DNA, the CDR3 is TGTGCCTCCAAGCCCCCGTCGAATTCACCCCTCCACTTT. This codes for CASKPPSNSPLHF.

The rearrangement links TRBV7-6 to TRBJ2-1; 12 bases are shared with TRBD1. V dropped 4 bases and J dropped 9; count of bases not matched to a gene: 4. This CDR3 is built from 14 residues. Germline V gene sequence: CDR1 SGHVS, CDR2 FNYEAQ. CDR3 DNA: TGTGCCAGCAGCTCCGGGACAGGGGGCTTTGAGCAGTTCTTC. The encoded protein is CASSSGTGGFEQFF.

CDR3 loop: CASKDTGVSEKLFF. In DNA, the CDR3 is TGTGCCAGCAAGGACACGGGGGTCAGTGAAAAACTGTTTTTT. The chain recombines TRBV7-9 with TRBJ1-4, with TRBD1 as a possible D gene (5 bases). V dropped 7 bases and J dropped 7 bases, with 16 bases sitting between them. There are 14 residues in the CDR3. Germline V gene sequence: CDR1 SEHNR, CDR2 FQNEAQ (reference sequence).

The chain joins TRBV19 to TRBJ1-2; perhaps TRBD1 as D (5 bases). Trimming took off 4 bases at V and 8 bases at J, with 20 bases between the two ends. Germline CDR1 LNHDA, CDR2 SQIVND (reference sequence). The CDR3 extends over 15 amino acids. CDR3 nucleotides: TGTGCCAGTAGTACGCTACAGGTTACTCTCTGGGGCTACACCTTC. It specifies CASSTLQVTLWGYTF. Using reference TRBV19 and TRBJ1-2 for the parts outside the CDR3, the full variable domain is DGGITQSPKYLFRKEGQNVTLSCEQNLNHDAMYWYRQDPGQGLRLIYYSQIVNDFQKGDIAEGYSVSREKKESFPLTVTSAQKNPTAFYLCASSTLQVTLWGYTFGSGTRLTVV.

V usage is TRBV11-3 and J usage is TRBJ2-7, with a possible D match to TRBD2 (5 bases). In germline, CDR1 is SGHNT, CDR2 YENEEA. Trimming stripped 5 bases from V and 12 bases from J, with 23 bases between. This CDR3 comprises 14 residues. Here the CDR3 reads CASSTATLPLRAYF. The CDR3 DNA reads TGTGCCAGCAGCACCGCGACACTCCCCTTGAGGGCGTACTTC.

This clone was picked up a small number of times. The chain carries TRBV5-1 and TRBJ1-1; D is uncertain. CDR1 is SGHRS, CDR2 YFSETQ, per germline. The germline V and J ends were trimmed by 0 bases and 6 bases, with 15 bases remaining between them. The CDR3 extends over 15 amino acids. The CDR3 protein is CASSLDPAYSAEAFF. DNA for the CDR3: TGCGCCAGCAGCTTGGACCCGGCTTATAGCGCTGAAGCTTTCTTT.

J is TRBJ2-1 and V is TRBV10-1, with D possibly matching TRBD2 (5 bases). Germline loops: CDR1 WNHNN, CDR2 SYGVQD (reference sequence). This CDR3 comprises 16 residues. Deletions cut 0 bases from V and 2 bases from J, with 11 bases between. CDR3 protein: CASSESDGDAYNEQFF. The CDR3 coding sequence is TGCGCCAGCAGTGAGTCAGACGGGGATGCCTACAATGAGCAGTTCTTC.

The chain employs TRBV10-3 and TRBJ2-3, with 8 bases fitting TRBD2. The germline CDR1 and CDR2 sequences are ENHRY and SYGVKD. The trim removed 6 bases at V and 5 bases at J, leaving 13 bases unmatched. The CDR3 runs 16 residues. CDR3: CAIRIGRAGKEDTQYF. For the CDR3, the DNA is TGTGCCATCAGAATCGGGAGGGCAGGGAAGGAAGATACGCAGTATTTT.

V and J are TRBV7-2 and TRBJ2-1, with 10 bases identical to TRBD2. The CDR3 runs 16 residues. With V trimmed by 5 bases and J by 4 bases, 8 bases remained unmatched. Germline CDR1 SGHTA, CDR2 FQGNSA. CDR3 amino acids: CASSKGAGGPYNEQFF. Written as DNA, the CDR3 is TGTGCCAGCAGCAAAGGAGCGGGAGGGCCATACAATGAGCAGTTCTTC.

The V and J genes are TRBV5-5 and TRBJ2-2, with D unclear. CDR1 and CDR2 (germline): SGHKS, YYEKEE (reference sequence). The ends were cut back, 4 bases at V and 5 bases at J, with 12 bases in the middle. The CDR3 has 14 residues. DNA of the CDR3: TGTGCCAGCAGCCCCCTCGGGTGGACCGGGGAGCTGTTTTTT. It encodes CASSPLGWTGELFF.

This clone has just a few counts. V gene TRBV9 combines with J gene TRBJ2-1, with unresolved D. V was trimmed by 4 bases and J by 0 bases, leaving 11 bases between them. The CDR3 extends over 15 amino acids. Germline V gene data show CDR1 as SGDLS and CDR2 as YYNGEE. CDR3 region: CASSLTESSYNEQFF. The CDR3 DNA reads as TGTGCCAGCAGCCTAACTGAGAGCTCCTACAATGAGCAGTTCTTC.

The chain has TRBV2 and TRBJ1-1; D is perhaps TRBD1 (6 bases). The V gene lost 6 bases and the J gene lost 1 base, with 12 bases spanning the gap. This CDR3 spans 14 amino acids. CDR1 and CDR2 from the germline V gene are SNHLY and FYNNEI. DNA for the CDR3: TGTGCCAGCAGCACAATAGGGGGGAACACTGAAGCTTTCTTT. This gives the protein CASSTIGGNTEAFF.

The chain recombines TRBV27 with TRBJ1-1, with a weak D call TRBD1 (5 bases). Germline V gene sequence: CDR1 MNHEY, CDR2 SMNVEV (reference sequence). This CDR3 contains 14 residues. V was shortened by 3 bases and J by 1 base, with 9 bases between the two germline ends. CDR3 nucleotides: TGTGCCAGCAGTTTCTCCAGGGCGAACACTGAAGCTTTCTTT. Protein: CASSFSRANTEAFF.

V and J are TRBV12-3 or TRBV12-4 and TRBJ2-5; TRBD1 agrees at 8 bases. J was trimmed by 7 bases and V by 6 bases; bases with no gene match: 4. The CDR3 has 12 amino acids. The chain's CDR3 is CASSRGPSTQYF. Written as DNA, the CDR3 is TGTGCCAGCAGCAGGGGGCCGTCGACCCAGTACTTC.

The rearrangement links TRBV11-2 to TRBJ2-5; 10 bases are a match to TRBD1. Losses at the gene ends were 5 bases for V and 5 bases for J; bases not matched to a gene: 8. The CDR3 is 15 residues long. Germline V gives CDR1 SGHAT, CDR2 FQNNGV. CDR3 sequence: CASSPGTGEWETQYF. CDR3 in DNA: TGTGCCAGCAGCCCAGGGACAGGGGAATGGGAGACCCAGTACTTC.

The chain joins TRBV28 to TRBJ1-6; TRBD1 agrees at 7 bases. CDR1 and CDR2 from the germline V gene are MDHEN and SYDVKM. The V and J ends lost 6 bases and 7 bases, in that order; junction bases with no gene match: 12. CDR3 length: 16 residues. The CDR3 reads CASRDPNRGYNSPLHF. In DNA form, the CDR3 reads TGTGCCAGCAGAGATCCTAACAGGGGTTACAATTCACCCCTCCACTTT.

The genes are TRBV2 and TRBJ2-2; possible D gene TRBD2, 6 bases. Deletions cut 2 bases from V and 5 bases from J, with 12 bases between. Germline V gene lookup returns CDR1 SNHLY and CDR2 FYNNEI. This CDR3 has 15 amino acids. The CDR3 region is CASSEPAGGTGELFF. In nucleotides, the CDR3 is TGTGCCAGCAGTGAACCTGCTGGGGGGACCGGGGAGCTGTTTTTT.

This clone appeared once. This chain connects TRBV23-1 to TRBJ1-4, with a weak D call TRBD1 (6 bases). TRBV23-1 is sorted into the ORF group, with uncertain function. Between the trimmed V and J ends, which lost 4 bases and 3 bases, there was a span of 24 bases. This CDR3 spans 19 amino acids. CDR3 residues: CASSPTWGRRNNSNEKLFF. The CDR3 region has the DNA TGCGCCAGCAGTCCAACCTGGGGGCGCAGGAATAACTCTAATGAAAAACTGTTTTTT.

This clone turned up a few times. The chain couples TRBV7-9 to TRBJ1-1; possibly TRBD1 for D (5 bases). Germline CDR1 and CDR2: SEHNR and FQNEAQ (reference sequence). Trimming removed 2 bases from V and 4 bases from J, with 8 bases in between. This CDR3 comprises 13 residues. This CDR3 reads CASSLWGVTEAFF. CDR3 DNA sequence: TGTGCCAGCAGCTTATGGGGGGTCACTGAAGCTTTCTTT.

The chain combines TRBV7-8 with TRBJ2-1; 8 bases map to TRBD1. Losses at the gene ends were 4 bases for V and 7 bases for J; bases not matched to a gene: 3. The CDR3 is 13 residues long. In germline, CDR1 is SGHVS, CDR2 FQNEAQ. The CDR3 nucleotides are TGTGCCAGCAGCTACGGGACAGGAAATGAGCAGTTCTTC. This translates into CASSYGTGNEQFF.

The rearrangement joins TRBV3-1 (or the pseudogene TRBV3-2) to TRBJ1-1, with D possibly matching TRBD1 (5 bases). Germline V gene sequence: CDR1 LGHDT, CDR2 YNNKEL (reference sequence). The CDR3 totals 17 residues. The V gene lost 0 bases and the J gene lost 8 bases, with 22 bases spanning the gap. The CDR3 region is CASSQEPLGRGQSEAFF. The CDR3 bases are TGTGCCAGCAGCCAAGAGCCCCTTGGTAGGGGCCAAAGCGAAGCTTTCTTT.